This entry concerns a single T cell receptor (beta chain). These data are taken from a study of shared clonotypes between healthy human individuals. The ends were cut back, 5 bases at V and 8 bases at J, with 30 bases in the middle. There are 19 residues in the CDR3. Germline CDR1 is LNHDA and CDR2 is SQIVND (reference sequence). All donors were healthy HIV-negative adults lacking recent acute infections or vaccinations. From CD4+ cells came CD45RA+ naive and CD45RA-negative memory subsets. The authors distributed each subset's genomic DNA evenly over several immunoSEQ plates. The assay was immunoSEQ multiplex PCR, and TCRdb's table has in-frame clones only and misses some. The table has about 1.5 million clones, approximately 98% seen once; the top ten hold roughly 0.4%.

Sequenced: naive CD4+ T cells sorted from blood. Subset indicated: CD45RA+ positively selected. The chain couples TRBV19 to TRBJ2-2, with no clear D. The origin of this receptor is a man aged 30 to 45 in good health. The CDR3 sequence: CASSPSHLRVVPLVGELFF. As DNA, the CDR3 is TGTGCCAGTAGTCCGTCCCACCTCCGGGTAGTTCCTCTGGTTGGGGAGCTGTTTTTT.